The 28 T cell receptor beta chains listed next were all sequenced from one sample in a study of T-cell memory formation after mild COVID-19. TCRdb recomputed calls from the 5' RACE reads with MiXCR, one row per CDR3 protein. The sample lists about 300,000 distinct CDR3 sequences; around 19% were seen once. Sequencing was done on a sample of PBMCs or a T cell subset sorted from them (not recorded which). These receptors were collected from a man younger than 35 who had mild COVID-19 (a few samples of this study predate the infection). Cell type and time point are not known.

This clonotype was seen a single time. The CDR3 protein is CASSLDTGSNEKLFF. The DNA of the CDR3 is TGTGCCAGCAGCTTAGATACGGGATCTAATGAAAAACTGTTTTTT. The chain carries TRBV7-8 and TRBJ1-4; D ambiguous. V lost 1 base and J lost 3, with 9 bases in between. In germline, CDR1 is SGHVS, CDR2 FQNEAQ. The CDR3 is made up of 15 amino acids. The full variable domain, rest sourced from reference TRBV7-8 and TRBJ1-4, is GAGVSQSPRYKVAKRGQDVALRCDPISGHVSLFWYQQALGQGPEFLTYFQNEAQLDKSGLPSDRFFAERPEGSVSTLKIQRTQQEDSAVYLCASSLDTGSNEKLFFGSGTQLSVL.

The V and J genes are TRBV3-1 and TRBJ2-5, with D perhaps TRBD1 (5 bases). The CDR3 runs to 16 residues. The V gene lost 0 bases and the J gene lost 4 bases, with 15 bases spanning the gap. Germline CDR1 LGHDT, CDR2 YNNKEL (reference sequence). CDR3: CASSQEWGRLRETQYF. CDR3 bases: TGTGCCAGCAGCCAAGAATGGGGCAGGCTCCGAGAGACCCAGTACTTC.

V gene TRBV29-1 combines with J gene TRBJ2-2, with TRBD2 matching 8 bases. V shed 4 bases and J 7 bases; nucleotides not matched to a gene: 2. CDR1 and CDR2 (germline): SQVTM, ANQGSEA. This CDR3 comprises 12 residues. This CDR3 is CSVGAGDGELFF. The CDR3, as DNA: TGCAGCGTTGGAGCGGGGGACGGGGAGCTGTTTTTT.

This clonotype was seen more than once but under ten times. DNA for the CDR3: TGCAGCGTTGATAATGGGGACTTGTCCGGCTACACCTTC. Translation: CSVDNGDLSGYTF. The chain uses TRBV29-1 and TRBJ1-2; the D gene is possibly TRBD1 (5 bases). CDR1 is SQVTM, CDR2 ANQGSEA, per germline. CDR3 length: 13 amino acids. Between the trimmed V and J ends, which lost 3 bases and 8 bases, there was a span of 16 bases.

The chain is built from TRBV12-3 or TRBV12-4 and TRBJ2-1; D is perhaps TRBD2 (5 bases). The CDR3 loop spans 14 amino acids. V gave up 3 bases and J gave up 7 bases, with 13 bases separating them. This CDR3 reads CASSFRAGVNEQFF. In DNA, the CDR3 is TGTGCCAGCAGTTTCCGGGCCGGGGTGAATGAGCAGTTCTTC.

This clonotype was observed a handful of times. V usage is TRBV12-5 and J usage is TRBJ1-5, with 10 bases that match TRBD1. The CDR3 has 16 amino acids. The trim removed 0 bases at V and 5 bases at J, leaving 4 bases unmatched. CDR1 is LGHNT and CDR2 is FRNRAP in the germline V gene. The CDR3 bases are TGTGCTAGTGGTTTGGTCCCAGGGACAGGGGATCAGCCCCAGCATTTT. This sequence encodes CASGLVPGTGDQPQHF.

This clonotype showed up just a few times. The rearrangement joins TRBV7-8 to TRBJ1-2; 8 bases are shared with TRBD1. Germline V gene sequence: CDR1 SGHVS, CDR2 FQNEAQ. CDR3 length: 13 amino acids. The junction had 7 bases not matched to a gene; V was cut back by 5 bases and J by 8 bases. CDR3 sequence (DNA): TGTGCCAGCAGCACCCCCGGGACAGGAGGCTACACCTTC. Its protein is CASSTPGTGGYTF.

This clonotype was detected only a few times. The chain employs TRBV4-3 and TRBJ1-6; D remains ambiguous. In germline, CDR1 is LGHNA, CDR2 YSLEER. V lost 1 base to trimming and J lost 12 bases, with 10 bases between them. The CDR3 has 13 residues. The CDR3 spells CASSQGLHGPLHF. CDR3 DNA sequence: TGCGCCAGCAGCCAAGGCCTCCATGGACCCCTCCACTTT.

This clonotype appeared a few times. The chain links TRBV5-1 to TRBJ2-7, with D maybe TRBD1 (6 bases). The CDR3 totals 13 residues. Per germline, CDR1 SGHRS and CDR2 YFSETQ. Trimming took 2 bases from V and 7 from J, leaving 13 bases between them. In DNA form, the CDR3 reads TGCGCCAGCAGCTTAACAGGGCCCGGGGAGCAGTACGTC. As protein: CASSLTGPGEQYV.

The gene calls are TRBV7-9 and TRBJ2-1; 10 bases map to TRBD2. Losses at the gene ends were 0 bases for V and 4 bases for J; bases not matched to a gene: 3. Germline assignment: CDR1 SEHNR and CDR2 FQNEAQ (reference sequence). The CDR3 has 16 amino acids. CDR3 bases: TGTGCCAGCAGCTTAGCCCTAGCGGGGGCGTACAATGAGCAGTTCTTC. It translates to CASSLALAGAYNEQFF.

CDR3 coding DNA: TGTGCCAGCAGTGAGGAGACAGGGTGGTACTCACCCCTCCACTTT. Translated: CASSEETGWYSPLHF. The chain is built from TRBV25-1 and TRBJ1-6; TRBD1 agrees at 7 bases. Germline V gives CDR1 MGHDK, CDR2 SYGVNS. CDR3 length: 15 residues. J lost 10 bases, V lost 3 bases, and 9 bases had no gene match.

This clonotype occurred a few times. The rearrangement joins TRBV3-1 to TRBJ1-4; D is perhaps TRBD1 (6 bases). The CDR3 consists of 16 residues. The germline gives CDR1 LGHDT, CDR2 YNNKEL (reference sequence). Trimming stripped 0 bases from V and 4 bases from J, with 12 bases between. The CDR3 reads CASSQDFGQINEKLFF. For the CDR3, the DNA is TGTGCCAGCAGCCAAGATTTTGGACAGATTAATGAAAAACTGTTTTTT.

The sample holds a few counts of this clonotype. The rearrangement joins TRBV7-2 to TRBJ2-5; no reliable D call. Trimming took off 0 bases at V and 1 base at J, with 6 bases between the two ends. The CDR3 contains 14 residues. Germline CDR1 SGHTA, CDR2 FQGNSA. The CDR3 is CASSLALTQETQYF. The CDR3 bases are TGTGCCAGCAGCTTAGCACTGACCCAAGAGACCCAGTACTTC.

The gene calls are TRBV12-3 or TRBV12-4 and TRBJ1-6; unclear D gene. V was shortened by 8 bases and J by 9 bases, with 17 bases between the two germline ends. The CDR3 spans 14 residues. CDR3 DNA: TGTGCCAGCGCAGATAAGGGTTTTAGTTCACCCCTCCACTTT. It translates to CASADKGFSSPLHF.

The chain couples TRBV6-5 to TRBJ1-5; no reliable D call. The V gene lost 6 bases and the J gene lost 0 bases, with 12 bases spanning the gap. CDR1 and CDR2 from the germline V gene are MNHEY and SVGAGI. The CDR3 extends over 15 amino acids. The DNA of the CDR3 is TGTGCCAGCAGACCTACCGCGGGTAGCAATCAGCCCCAGCATTTT. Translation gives CASRPTAGSNQPQHF.

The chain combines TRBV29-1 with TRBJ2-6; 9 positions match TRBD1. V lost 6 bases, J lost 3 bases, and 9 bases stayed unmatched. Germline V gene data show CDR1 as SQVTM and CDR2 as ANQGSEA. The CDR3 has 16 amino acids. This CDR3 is CSVTGGWGYGANVLTF. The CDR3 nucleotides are TGCAGCGTCACAGGGGGCTGGGGTTATGGGGCCAACGTCCTGACTTTC.

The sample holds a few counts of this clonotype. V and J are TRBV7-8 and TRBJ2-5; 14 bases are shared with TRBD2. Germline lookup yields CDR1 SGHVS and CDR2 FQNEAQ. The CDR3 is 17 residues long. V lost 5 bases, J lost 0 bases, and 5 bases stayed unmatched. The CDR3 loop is CASSPRTSGGNQETQYF. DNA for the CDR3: TGTGCCAGCAGCCCCCGGACTAGCGGGGGGAACCAAGAGACCCAGTACTTC. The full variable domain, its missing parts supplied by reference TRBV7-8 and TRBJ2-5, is GAGVSQSPRYKVAKRGQDVALRCDPISGHVSLFWYQQALGQGPEFLTYFQNEAQLDKSGLPSDRFFAERPEGSVSTLKIQRTQQEDSAVYLCASSPRTSGGNQETQYFGPGTRLLVL.

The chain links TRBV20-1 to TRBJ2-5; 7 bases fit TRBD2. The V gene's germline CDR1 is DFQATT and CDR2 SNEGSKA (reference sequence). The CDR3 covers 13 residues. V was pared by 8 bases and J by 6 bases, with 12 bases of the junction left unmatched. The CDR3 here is CSLSLGGTQTQYF. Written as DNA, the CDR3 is TGCAGTCTGTCACTCGGGGGGACTCAGACCCAGTACTTC.

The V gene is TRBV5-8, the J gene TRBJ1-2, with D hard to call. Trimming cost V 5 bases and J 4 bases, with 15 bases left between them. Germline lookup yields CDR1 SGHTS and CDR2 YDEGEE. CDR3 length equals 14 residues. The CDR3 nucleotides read TGTGCCAGCAGTAGTAGAAGGTCTACCTATGGCTACACCTTC. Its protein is CASSSRRSTYGYTF. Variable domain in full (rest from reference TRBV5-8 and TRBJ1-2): EAGVTQSPTHLIKTRGQQATLRCSPISGHTSVYWYQQALGLGLQFLLWYDEGEERNRGNFPPRFSGRQFPNYSSELNVNALELEDSALYLCASSSRRSTYGYTFGSGTRLTVV.

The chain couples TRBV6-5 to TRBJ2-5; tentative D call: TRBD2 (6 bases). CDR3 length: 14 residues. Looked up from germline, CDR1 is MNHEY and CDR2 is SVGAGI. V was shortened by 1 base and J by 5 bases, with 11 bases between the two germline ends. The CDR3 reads CASSYYPGDETQYF. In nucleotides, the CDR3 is TGTGCCAGCAGTTACTACCCGGGGGACGAGACCCAGTACTTC.

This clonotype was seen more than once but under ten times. The DNA for the CDR3 is TGTGCCAGCAGATTACCGGGACGCCCGGTGAATGAGCAGTTCTTC. Its protein is CASRLPGRPVNEQFF. This rearrangement joins TRBV28 to TRBJ2-1; D tentatively fits TRBD1 or TRBD2 (5 bases each). Germline lookup yields CDR1 MDHEN and CDR2 SYDVKM. Trimming removed 6 bases at V and 7 bases at J, with 19 bases between. The CDR3 runs 15 residues.

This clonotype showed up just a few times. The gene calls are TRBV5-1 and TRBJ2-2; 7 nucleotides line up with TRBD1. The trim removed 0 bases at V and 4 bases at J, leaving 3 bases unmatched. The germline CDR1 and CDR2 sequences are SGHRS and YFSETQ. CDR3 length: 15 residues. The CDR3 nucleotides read TGCGCCAGCAGCTTGGTGACAGGGAGCACCGGGGAGCTGTTTTTT. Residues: CASSLVTGSTGELFF.

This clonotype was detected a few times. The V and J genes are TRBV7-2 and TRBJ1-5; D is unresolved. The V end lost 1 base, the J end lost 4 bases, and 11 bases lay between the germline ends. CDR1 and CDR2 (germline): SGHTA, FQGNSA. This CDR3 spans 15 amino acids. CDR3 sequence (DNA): TGTGCCAGCAGCTTAGTGGGGTCCCTTAATCAGCCCCAGCATTTT. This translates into CASSLVGSLNQPQHF.

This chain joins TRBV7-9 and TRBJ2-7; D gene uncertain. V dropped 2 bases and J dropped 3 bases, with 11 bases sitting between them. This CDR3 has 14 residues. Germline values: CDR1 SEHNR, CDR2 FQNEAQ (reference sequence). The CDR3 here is CASSLPGADYEQYF. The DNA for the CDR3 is TGTGCCAGCAGCTTACCGGGTGCGGACTACGAGCAGTACTTC.

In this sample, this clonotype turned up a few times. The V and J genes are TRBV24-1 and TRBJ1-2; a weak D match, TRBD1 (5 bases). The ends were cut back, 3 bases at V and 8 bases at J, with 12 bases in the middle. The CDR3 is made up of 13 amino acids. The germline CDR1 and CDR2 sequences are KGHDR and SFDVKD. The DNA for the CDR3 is TGTGCCACCAGTGATCGGTGGGGGGACGGCTACACCTTC. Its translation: CATSDRWGDGYTF.

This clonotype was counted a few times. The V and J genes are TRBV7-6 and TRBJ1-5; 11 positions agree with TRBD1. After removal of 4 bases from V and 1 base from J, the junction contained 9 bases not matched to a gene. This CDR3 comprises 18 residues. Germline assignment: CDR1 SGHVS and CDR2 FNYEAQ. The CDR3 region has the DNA TGTGCCAGCAGCTCGGGACAGGGGGGAACGTGGAGCAATCAGCCCCAGCATTTT. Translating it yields CASSSGQGGTWSNQPQHF.

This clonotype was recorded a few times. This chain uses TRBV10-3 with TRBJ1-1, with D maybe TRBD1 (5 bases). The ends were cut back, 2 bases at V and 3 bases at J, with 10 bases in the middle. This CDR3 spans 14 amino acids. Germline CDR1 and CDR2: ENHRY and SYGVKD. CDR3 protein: CAISERGGDTEAFF. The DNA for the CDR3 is TGTGCCATCAGTGAGCGTGGGGGGGACACTGAAGCTTTCTTT.

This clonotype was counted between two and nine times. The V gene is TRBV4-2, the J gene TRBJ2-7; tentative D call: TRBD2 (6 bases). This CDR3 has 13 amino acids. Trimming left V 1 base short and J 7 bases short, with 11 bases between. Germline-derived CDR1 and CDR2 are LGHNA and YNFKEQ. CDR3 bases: TGTGCCAGCAGCCAAGTAGCGGAGGAGGAGCAGTACTTC. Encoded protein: CASSQVAEEEQYF.